The 8 T cell receptor beta chains in this list originate from one sample, sequenced in a study of identical twins. TCRdb processed the 5' RACE reads anew with MiXCR; each CDR3 protein has one entry. The top ten hold about 1.6% of the sample, which has nearly 650,000 distinct CDR3 sequences, roughly 7.1% seen once. These data were also reused for a study on yellow fever vaccine responses in identical twins.

The source material was PBMCs. The receptor set was obtained from a woman between 18 and 29 years old in good health.

This clonotype has a handful of counts. The rearrangement joins TRBV4-2 to TRBJ2-2; the D gene is possibly TRBD2 (5 bases). The CDR3 has 14 amino acids. Per the germline V gene, CDR1 is LGHNA and CDR2 is YNFKEQ. Trimming pared 1 base from V and 7 bases from J, leaving 10 bases between. This chain's CDR3 is CASSQGTGYGELFF. As DNA, the CDR3 is TGTGCCAGCAGCCAAGGAACGGGGTACGGGGAGCTGTTTTTT.

This clonotype was counted only a few times. This chain joins TRBV7-9 and TRBJ2-2; D ambiguous. V was shortened by 5 bases and J by 5 bases, with 12 bases between the two germline ends. The CDR3 length is 14 residues. Germline V gene data show CDR1 as SEHNR and CDR2 as FQNEAQ (reference sequence). Written as DNA, the CDR3 is TGTGCCAGCAGCCATAAATTAGGGACCGGGGAGCTGTTTTTT. It translates to CASSHKLGTGELFF. Supplemented by reference TRBV7-9 and TRBJ2-2, the full variable domain reads DTGVSQNPRHKITKRGQNVTFRCDPISEHNRLYWYRQTLGQGPEFLTYFQNEAQLEKSRLLSDRFSAERPKGSFSTLEIQRTEQGDSAMYLCASSHKLGTGELFFGEGSRLTVL.

This clonotype was observed a handful of times. The rearrangement joins TRBV20-1 to TRBJ2-1, with 9 bases fitting TRBD1. This CDR3 has 15 amino acids. Trimming at V came to 2 bases and at J to 7 bases, leaving 9 bases not matched to a gene. Germline CDR1 and CDR2: DFQATT and SNEGSKA (reference sequence). CDR3 nucleotides: TGCAGTGCTAGACCGGACAGGGGAGATTGGAATGAGCAGTTCTTC. Translating it yields CSARPDRGDWNEQFF.

V and J are TRBV6-5 and TRBJ2-5; the D gene is possibly TRBD1 (5 bases). V lost 2 bases to trimming and J lost 5 bases, with 15 bases between them. The CDR3 is 15 amino acids. Germline V gene data show CDR1 as MNHEY and CDR2 as SVGAGI. The CDR3 reads CASSYTSVSGETQYF. The CDR3 nucleotides are TGTGCCAGCAGTTACACTTCTGTTTCAGGGGAGACCCAGTACTTC.

V and J are TRBV15 and TRBJ2-5; D perhaps matches TRBD1 (6 bases). V lost 2 bases and J lost 5, with 15 bases in between. Germline CDR1 is LNHNV and CDR2 is YYDKDF (reference sequence). The CDR3 loop spans 15 amino acids. The CDR3 reads CATSRTSDRRETQYF. The CDR3 bases are TGTGCCACCAGCAGAACTTCGGACAGAAGGGAGACCCAGTACTTC.

This clonotype has only a few counts. The gene calls are TRBV11-2 and TRBJ1-6, with a tentative D call TRBD1 (6 bases). The V end was cut by 5 bases, the J end by 8 bases, with 16 bases between. This CDR3 is 15 amino acids long. Germline CDR1 and CDR2: SGHAT and FQNNGV. CDR3 in DNA: TGTGCCAGCAGCGGGGACGGGGGGGCTTATTCACCCCTCCACTTT. Amino acid sequence: CASSGDGGAYSPLHF.

This clonotype was counted many times. The rearrangement joins TRBV11-3 to TRBJ2-2; D gene uncertain. Germline loops: CDR1 SGHNT, CDR2 YENEEA. V was cut by 5 bases and J by 4 bases, with 5 bases left in between. This CDR3 is 12 amino acids long. The CDR3 reads CASSGSTGELFF. CDR3 nucleotide sequence: TGTGCCAGCAGCGGTAGCACCGGGGAGCTGTTTTTT.

The genes are TRBV7-8 and TRBJ2-1; TRBD2 aligns across 8 bases. Germline CDR1 SGHVS, CDR2 FQNEAQ. The CDR3 sequence is 16 residues long. Trimming removed 3 bases from V and 1 base from J; junction bases left unmatched: 5. The CDR3 sequence: CASSFLRGASYNEQFF. The CDR3 nucleotides read TGTGCCAGCAGCTTCTTGCGGGGGGCATCCTACAATGAGCAGTTCTTC.